A selection of T cell receptor beta chains follows, all from one sample in a study of cytomegalovirus exposure and HLA in healthy donors. Here immunoSEQ multiplex PCR was the method, and the copy in TCRdb shows in-frame clones only, minus some. The sample table sets out 65,000 to 80,000 clones. The sequencing input was PBMCs. The source of these receptors is a man aged 30 to 45 in good health and CMV-seronegative. The CDR3 runs from the conserved cysteine through the conserved F or W. The D gene is left open where the match is weak.

TRBV5-1	TRBJ2-3	-	TGCGCCAGCAGCCCGCTAGCAGATACGCAGTATTTT	CASSPLADTQYF
TRBV5-4	TRBJ1-2	-	TGTGCCAGCAGCTTGGTCCAAGGGGCAGGGCGATATGGCTACACCTTC	CASSLVQGAGRYGYTF
TRBV5-4	TRBJ2-5	-	TGTGCCAGCAGCTTGGCTGGGCTCCAAGAGACCCAGTACTTC	CASSLAGLQETQYF
TRBV11-2	TRBJ1-1	TRBD1	TGTGCCAGCAGCCTCTATAGGGGGACAGGGGCTTTCTTT	CASSLYRGTGAFF
TRBV19	TRBJ1-1	TRBD1	TGTGCCAGTTTTCATATGATCAGGGGGGCTAAGGGCACTGAAGCTTTCTTT	CASFHMIRGAKGTEAFF
TRBV6-5	TRBJ1-2	-	TGTGCCAGCAGTTACCCCCAGGCAAACTATGGCTACACCTTC	CASSYPQANYGYTF
TRBV18	TRBJ2-7	-	TGTGCCAGCTCACCAGCCAGTCTTTATGAGCAGTACTTC	CASSPASLYEQYF
TRBV6-1	TRBJ2-3	-	TGTGCCAGCAGTGGGGCAGGGGACCTGGGTACGCAGTATTTT	CASSGAGDLGTQYF
TRBV6-5	TRBJ2-7	TRBD2	TGTGCCAGCAGTCCCTCGGGACTAGCGGTTTACGAGCAGTACTTC	CASSPSGLAVYEQYF
TRBV6-6	TRBJ2-5	-	TGTGCCAGCAGCTACGTCGGGCGGGGACAAGAGACCCAGTACTTC	CASSYVGRGQETQYF
TRBV12-5	TRBJ2-3	-	TGTGCTAGTGGTTTGGGTCCGGGGTCGACTCTCACAGATACGCAGTATTTT	CASGLGPGSTLTDTQYF
TRBV29-1	TRBJ2-3	-	TGCAGCGTTGAAGATTATAGGGGGATGGATACGCAGTATTTT	CSVEDYRGMDTQYF
TRBV7-7	TRBJ2-5	-	TGTGCTAGCAGCTCCTCTAGTGGGAGCCAGACCCAGTACTTC	CASSSSSGSQTQYF
TRBV18	TRBJ2-7	-	TGTGCCAGCTCACCCTTTTCGGGGTACGAGCAGTACTTC	CASSPFSGYEQYF
TRBV30	TRBJ1-5	TRBD1	TGTGCCTGGAGTCCACAATTAGGGACAGTCCGATCGAATAGCAATCAGCCCCAGCATTTT	CAWSPQLGTVRSNSNQPQHF
TRBV7-9	TRBJ2-5	-	TGTGCCAGCAGCCGAAAGAGAACACAGGGCTCCGAGACCCAGTACTTC	CASSRKRTQGSETQYF
TRBV29-1	TRBJ1-2	-	TGCAGCGTTGAAGGCAGGGCGGTTAACTATGGCTACACCTTC	CSVEGRAVNYGYTF
TRBV19	TRBJ2-3	TRBD2	TGTGCCAGTAGTACAACTAGCGACCACACAGATACGCAGTATTTT	CASSTTSDHTDTQYF
TRBV28	TRBJ1-5	-	TGTGCCAGCAGCAGAGGAGGCAATCAGCCCCAGCATTTT	CASSRGGNQPQHF
TRBV30	TRBJ1-2	TRBD1	TGTGCCTGGAGTAAGGGGGCTGGTGGTGGCTACACCTTC	CAWSKGAGGGYTF
TRBV19	TRBJ1-5	TRBD1	TGTGCCAGTAGGAGGACAGGGGTGAACCAGCCCCAGCATTTT	CASRRTGVNQPQHF
TRBV4-1	TRBJ2-5	-	TGCGCCAGCAGCCAAGAAGGTCCCGCAGGCCAGGAGACCCAGTACTTC	CASSQEGPAGQETQYF
TRBV5-1	TRBJ2-1	TRBD1	TGCGCCAGCAGCTTGGGAGGGACAGTTAACAATGAGCAGTTCTTC	CASSLGGTVNNEQFF
TRBV29-1	TRBJ1-1	TRBD1	TGCAGCGTTGATGGGGGACAGGGAGGGACTGAAGCTTTCTTT	CSVDGGQGGTEAFF
TRBV5-1	TRBJ2-7	TRBD1	TGCGCCAGCAGCTTGGAACAGGGGGCGGGTGAGCAGTACTTC	CASSLEQGAGEQYF
TRBV5-1	TRBJ2-1	TRBD2	TGCGCCAGCAGCTTGGGCCAGCGGGGGGGATCGGGTGATGAGCAGTTCTTC	CASSLGQRGGSGDEQFF
TRBV18	TRBJ2-7	-	TGTGCCAGCTCGGAGACTGGTTCCTACGAGCAGTACTTC	CASSETGSYEQYF
TRBV7-9	TRBJ1-6	TRBD1	TGTGCCAGCAGCCCGCTTTGGGGGGACAGGGCGTCACCCCTCCACTTT	CASSPLWGDRASPLHF
TRBV9	TRBJ2-5	-	TGCGCCAGCAGCGTCTTTGCGACAGGTCAAGAGACCCAGTACTTC	CASSVFATGQETQYF
TRBV19	TRBJ2-2	-	TGTGCCAGTCAGGGGAGGGGCAGAAACACCGGGGAGCTGTTTTTT	CASQGRGRNTGELFF
TRBV7-9	TRBJ2-7	TRBD2	TGTGCCAGCAGCCGACTAGCGGGTATCGACGAGCAGTACTTC	CASSRLAGIDEQYF
TRBV6-4	TRBJ2-2	TRBD2	TGTGCCAGCAGTGACTCTGGCGGGAGGGCCACCGGGGAGCTGTTTTTT	CASSDSGGRATGELFF
TRBV27	TRBJ1-5	-	TGTGCCAGCAGTTGGGGCAGGGTTGGTCAGCCCCAGCATTTT	CASSWGRVGQPQHF
TRBV9	TRBJ2-5	-	TGTGCCAGCAGCGGACTAGACCAAGAGACCCAGTACTTC	CASSGLDQETQYF
TRBV6-5	TRBJ2-7	TRBD2	TGTGCCAGCAGTTACTGGCGGGGGTACGAGCAGTACTTC	CASSYWRGYEQYF
TRBV19	TRBJ2-2	-	TGTGCCACCGCCGCGCCGGGGGGCGGTACCGGGGAGCTGTTTTTT	CATAAPGGGTGELFF
TRBV4-3	TRBJ2-7	-	TGCGCCAGCAGCCAAGATCGACACGGATACTACGAGCAGTACTTC	CASSQDRHGYYEQYF
TRBV6-1	TRBJ1-2	-	TGTGCCAGCAGTGAAGTTGGGGGGAGGTATGGCTACACCTTC	CASSEVGGRYGYTF
TRBV9	TRBJ2-7	TRBD2	TGTGCCAGCAGCGTGTCTAGCGGTACCTACGAGCAGTACTTC	CASSVSSGTYEQYF
TRBV5-1	TRBJ2-7	-	TGCGCCAGCAGAGACGGGACTTTCGAGCAGTACTTC	CASRDGTFEQYF
TRBV14	TRBJ1-1	TRBD1	TGTGCCAGCAGCCAACCCGGACAGGGAATAAACACTGAAGCTTTCTTT	CASSQPGQGINTEAFF
TRBV18	TRBJ2-3	TRBD1	TGTGCCAGCTCACCGAGACAGGGGCCAATACATAGCACAGATACGCAGTATTTT	CASSPRQGPIHSTDTQYF
TRBV5-1	TRBJ2-1	-	TGCGCCAGCAGCTTGGGGGGACACACTCTTGAGCAGTTCTTC	CASSLGGHTLEQFF
TRBV2	TRBJ1-1	-	TGTGCCAGCAGCGGGGGCACTGAAGCTTTCTTT	CASSGGTEAFF
TRBV6-5	TRBJ2-7	TRBD1	TGTGCCAGCAGGAACACAGGGGGACTCTCCTACGAGCAGTACTTC	CASRNTGGLSYEQYF
TRBV10-3	TRBJ2-3	TRBD2	TGTGCCATGCGGGGGGGACCAGATACGCAGTATTTT	CAMRGGPDTQYF